The 30 T cell receptor beta chains below were found in one sample sequenced in a study of CD8 T cells in ankylosing spondylitis. Findings and limits, study-wide: Among TCR beta sequences, a motif of 7 to 9 highly homologous variants appeared characteristic of ankylosing spondylitis blood.

Antigen specificity for these receptors is unknown. TCRdb redid the calling of the 5' RACE reads with MiXCR, one entry per CDR3 protein. The sample lists 700,000 to 850,000 distinct CDR3 sequences; 10% to 15% were seen once. Sequenced material: blood, either unsorted or a sorted T cell fraction (not recorded which). The receptors were gathered from a male donor with ankylosing spondylitis.

This clonotype occurred a few times. The CDR3 coding sequence is TGTGCCAGCAGCAGAAGTGCGGGGGGAGAGACCCAGTACTTC. This translates into CASSRSAGGETQYF. The chain has TRBV7-3 and TRBJ2-5, with 8 bases lining up with TRBD2. The CDR3 has 14 amino acids. The trim removed 5 bases at V and 4 bases at J, leaving 6 bases unmatched. Germline CDR1 SGHTA, CDR2 FQGTGA.

The chain has TRBV29-1 and TRBJ2-7; D gene uncertain. Looked up from germline, CDR1 is SQVTM and CDR2 is ANQGSEA. The V end was cut by 0 bases, the J end by 5 bases, with 11 bases between. This CDR3 is built from 13 residues. The CDR3 region has the DNA TGCAGCGTTGAAGATGGATTCTGGAACGAGCAGTACTTC. Its translation: CSVEDGFWNEQYF.

This sequence joins TRBV5-1 and TRBJ2-5, with 10 bases matching TRBD1. Germline-derived CDR1 and CDR2 are SGHRS and YFSETQ. V was clipped by 4 bases and J by 4 bases; unmatched bases: 7. CDR3 length: 15 residues. For the CDR3, the DNA is TGCGCCAGCAGCACCGGGACAGGGGCTGGAGAGACCCAGTACTTC. As protein: CASSTGTGAGETQYF. The whole variable domain, remainder taken from reference TRBV5-1 and TRBJ2-5, is KAGVTQTPRYLIKTRGQQVTLSCSPISGHRSVSWYQQTPGQGLQFLFEYFSETQRNKGNFPGRFSGRQFSNSRSEMNVSTLELGDSALYLCASSTGTGAGETQYFGPGTRLLVL.

This chain uses TRBV5-1 with TRBJ1-2, with D maybe TRBD1 (6 bases). With 3 bases removed from V and 4 bases from J, the gap between germline ends came to 13 bases. CDR3 length equals 14 residues. Germline CDR1 and CDR2: SGHRS and YFSETQ. CDR3: CASSSSTGTYGYTF. CDR3 DNA sequence: TGCGCCAGCAGCTCTTCGACAGGAACCTATGGCTACACCTTC.

J is TRBJ2-1 and V is TRBV15; 8 positions agree with TRBD2. The CDR3 runs to 18 residues. Trimming took 1 base from V and 5 from J; bases not matched to a gene: 13. Germline V CDR1 and CDR2: LNHNV, YYDKDF (reference sequence). CDR3 bases: TGTGCCACCAGCAGAGGCCCCGAGAGCGGGAGAGGGGACAATGAGCAGTTCTTC. The encoded protein is CATSRGPESGRGDNEQFF.

The gene calls are TRBV20-1 and TRBJ1-5; possible D gene TRBD1, 6 bases. V lost 6 bases and J 7 bases, leaving 13 bases between the germline ends. The CDR3 contains 12 residues. Germline-derived CDR1 and CDR2 are DFQATT and SNEGSKA (reference sequence). CDR3 nucleotides: TGCAGTGCCACGGAGGGGGTCCAGCCCCAGCATTTT. Protein: CSATEGVQPQHF.

The chain recombines TRBV12-3 or TRBV12-4 with TRBJ1-1; no reliable D call. The CDR3 has 12 amino acids. Trimming shortened V by 5 bases and J by 8 bases, and 12 bases separated the two germline ends. CDR3 amino acids: CASSTVTGEAFF. The CDR3, as DNA: TGTGCCAGCAGTACTGTAACCGGAGAAGCTTTCTTT.

This clonotype was counted between two and nine times. The V gene is TRBV29-1, the J gene TRBJ2-4; D is unclear. Looked up from germline, CDR1 is SQVTM and CDR2 is ANQGSEA. The length of the CDR3 is 13 residues. V was pared by 2 bases and J by 0 bases, with 5 bases between. The CDR3 DNA reads as TGCAGCGTTGAATATCCAGCCAAAAACATTCAGTACTTC. The encoded protein is CSVEYPAKNIQYF.

This clonotype was observed a few times. V and J are TRBV7-9 and TRBJ1-1; possible D gene TRBD1, 6 bases. Trimming cost V 1 base and J 7 bases, with 10 bases left between them. The germline V gene has CDR1 SEHNR and CDR2 FQNEAQ (reference sequence). The CDR3 length is 13 residues. CDR3 region: CASSLVQGIEAFF. CDR3 nucleotides: TGTGCCAGCAGCTTAGTCCAGGGGATTGAAGCTTTCTTT.

This sequence joins TRBV20-1 and TRBJ2-1; 8 positions agree with TRBD2. CDR1 and CDR2 from the germline V gene are DFQATT and SNEGSKA (reference sequence). Trimming cost V 6 bases and J 7 bases; bases outside gene matches: 14. The CDR3 is 15 amino acids. The DNA for the CDR3 is TGCAGTGCCCGAACTAGCGGCCGGCGTGGGAATGAGCAGTTCTTC. Amino acid sequence: CSARTSGRRGNEQFF.

The CDR3 protein is CSVLRRREGSYEQYF. The CDR3 nucleotides read TGCAGTGTCCTCCGTAGGCGGGAGGGCTCCTACGAGCAGTACTTC. The rearrangement joins TRBV20-1 to TRBJ2-7; TRBD2 matches 9 bases. Per the germline V gene, CDR1 is DFQATT and CDR2 is SNEGSKA (reference sequence). This CDR3 comprises 15 residues. Trimming took 7 bases from V and 0 from J; bases not matched to a gene: 10.

This clonotype has a handful of counts. This chain uses TRBV6-1 with TRBJ2-3; D remains unclear. The CDR3 runs to 15 residues. Germline lookup yields CDR1 MNHNS and CDR2 SASEGT. V gave up 7 bases and J gave up 0 bases, with 14 bases separating them. CDR3 sequence reads: CASTKDGTSTDTQYF. The CDR3 DNA is TGTGCCAGCACCAAGGACGGCACTAGCACAGATACGCAGTATTTT.

This clonotype has a handful of counts. This chain joins TRBV12-3 or TRBV12-4 and TRBJ1-6, with D hard to call. The ends were cut back, 5 bases at V and 9 bases at J, with 11 bases in the middle. This CDR3 spans 13 amino acids. The CDR3 region has the DNA TGTGCCAGCAGTCCCACGGTTCGTTCACCCCTCCACTTT. This codes for CASSPTVRSPLHF.

A few counts support this clonotype. The chain has TRBV5-1 and TRBJ1-1; D is possibly TRBD1 (5 bases). Germline CDR1 and CDR2: SGHRS and YFSETQ. Trimming cost V 6 bases and J 4 bases, with 13 bases left between them. The CDR3 contains 13 residues. CDR3 coding DNA: TGCGCCAGCACCCCCATGGGACCCACTGAAGCTTTCTTT. It encodes CASTPMGPTEAFF. Using reference TRBV5-1 and TRBJ1-1 for the parts outside the CDR3, the full variable domain is KAGVTQTPRYLIKTRGQQVTLSCSPISGHRSVSWYQQTPGQGLQFLFEYFSETQRNKGNFPGRFSGRQFSNSRSEMNVSTLELGDSALYLCASTPMGPTEAFFGQGTRLTVV.

The chain carries TRBV4-2 and TRBJ2-5; TRBD1 matches 7 bases. Unmatched junction bases numbered 13, after V lost 4 bases and J lost 5 bases. The germline gives CDR1 LGHNA, CDR2 YNFKEQ. This CDR3 is built from 16 residues. In DNA, the CDR3 is TGTGCCAGCAGCCCCCTAAAGGGCACAGGGGATGAGACCCAGTACTTC. Translating gives CASSPLKGTGDETQYF.

The chain uses TRBV20-1 and TRBJ2-3; 9 positions match TRBD2. J was trimmed by 2 bases and V by 6 bases; bases with no gene match: 6. Germline V lookup: CDR1 DFQATT, CDR2 SNEGSKA (reference sequence). This CDR3 has 14 amino acids. CDR3: CSATLAGFTDTQYF. DNA for the CDR3: TGCAGTGCGACCCTAGCGGGGTTCACAGATACGCAGTATTTT.

V gene TRBV10-3 combines with J gene TRBJ1-1, with 7 bases matching TRBD1. The CDR3 runs to 13 residues. The germline V gene encodes CDR1 ENHRY and CDR2 SYGVKD. Trimming at V came to 6 bases and at J to 5 bases, leaving 6 bases not matched to a gene. CDR3 protein: CAIRDRTVTEAFF. The CDR3 coding sequence is TGTGCCATCAGGGACAGGACTGTGACTGAAGCTTTCTTT.

This clonotype came up many times. The chain is built from TRBV28 and TRBJ2-1; 7 bases are a match to TRBD1. The V segment lost 4 bases and the J segment 3 bases; nucleotides outside the gene matches: 9. Germline CDR1 MDHEN, CDR2 SYDVKM. This CDR3 spans 16 amino acids. The CDR3 region is CASSSPRQGHYNEQFF. The CDR3 DNA follows: TGTGCCAGCAGTTCACCCCGACAGGGCCACTACAATGAGCAGTTCTTC.

This clonotype turned up a few times. The chain recombines TRBV5-1 with TRBJ2-5, with TRBD2 matching over 13 bases. Germline loops: CDR1 SGHRS, CDR2 YFSETQ. The trim removed 0 bases at V and 2 bases at J, leaving 4 bases unmatched. This CDR3 has 17 residues. The CDR3 DNA follows: TGCGCCAGCAGCTTGGTCGGACTAGCGGGAGCTCAAGAGACCCAGTACTTC. Translated: CASSLVGLAGAQETQYF.

The chain joins TRBV12-5 to TRBJ1-5; D is unclear. The CDR3 runs to 14 residues. Between the trimmed V and J ends, which lost 7 bases and 0 bases, there was a span of 10 bases. Germline values: CDR1 LGHNT, CDR2 FRNRAP. The CDR3 DNA is TGTGCTAGTGCCCTAGGAACTAGCAATCAGCCCCAGCATTTT. The encoded protein is CASALGTSNQPQHF.

This clonotype was observed a few times. The V gene is TRBV25-1, the J gene TRBJ2-2; no clear D. Deletions cut 1 base from V and 2 bases from J, with 8 bases between. The CDR3 is made up of 15 amino acids. From germline, CDR1 is MGHDK and CDR2 SYGVNS. The CDR3 loop is CASSESPLNTGELFF. The CDR3 nucleotides read TGTGCCAGCAGTGAATCTCCACTAAACACCGGGGAGCTGTTTTTT.

This clonotype appeared many times. This chain connects TRBV3-1 to TRBJ2-3; D call uncertain. The CDR3 is 12 residues long. V was clipped by 3 bases and J by 3 bases, with 4 bases between them. Germline V lookup: CDR1 LGHDT, CDR2 YNNKEL (reference sequence). This CDR3 reads CASSHSTDTQYF. CDR3 nucleotide sequence: TGTGCCAGCAGCCACAGTACAGATACGCAGTATTTT.

This clonotype was counted only a few times. The V gene is TRBV5-1, the J gene TRBJ2-1; 11 bases fit TRBD1. The V segment lost 1 base and the J segment 7 bases; nucleotides outside the gene matches: 4. Germline V gives CDR1 SGHRS, CDR2 YFSETQ. The CDR3 runs to 15 residues. The CDR3, as DNA: TGCGCCAGCAGCTTGAGGACAGGGGGCCTGAATGAGCAGTTCTTC. It is translated as CASSLRTGGLNEQFF.

This clonotype was observed a few times. The chain employs TRBV20-1 and TRBJ2-6; no clear D gene. CDR1 is DFQATT and CDR2 is SNEGSKA in the germline V gene (reference sequence). The length of the CDR3 is 15 residues. Trimming removed 3 bases at V and 0 bases at J, with 9 bases between. This chain's CDR3 is CSASGPASGANVLTF. The CDR3 bases are TGCAGTGCTAGCGGCCCAGCCTCTGGGGCCAACGTCCTGACTTTC.

This clonotype was recorded a few times. The CDR3 loop reads CASSGRGGGTDTQYF. For the CDR3, the DNA is TGTGCCAGCAGCGGACGGGGGGGCGGCACAGATACGCAGTATTTT. The gene calls are TRBV11-2 and TRBJ2-3; the match to TRBD2 covers 8 bases. The CDR3 extends over 15 amino acids. Germline CDR1 is SGHAT and CDR2 is FQNNGV. Trimming removed 5 bases from V and 1 base from J; junction bases left unmatched: 5.

The chain links TRBV29-1 to TRBJ2-2, with D maybe TRBD2 (5 bases). This CDR3 region has 13 residues. The V gene lost 4 bases and the J gene lost 7 bases, with 13 bases spanning the gap. In germline, CDR1 is SQVTM, CDR2 ANQGSEA. DNA for the CDR3: TGCAGCGTTGTTCGGGAAGAGGGCGGGGAGCTGTTTTTT. As protein: CSVVREEGGELFF.

The chain has TRBV7-9 and TRBJ2-7, with TRBD1 identical over 8 bases. Germline CDR1 reads SEHNR; CDR2 reads FQNEAQ (reference sequence). This CDR3 has 12 residues. Trimming took 5 bases from V and 7 from J; bases not matched to a gene: 4. This chain's CDR3 is CASSPWTGEQYF. CDR3 coding DNA: TGTGCCAGCAGCCCATGGACAGGGGAGCAGTACTTC.

This chain links TRBV24-1 with TRBJ2-7; tentative D call: TRBD1 (7 bases). The CDR3 contains 15 residues. Germline V gene sequence: CDR1 KGHDR, CDR2 SFDVKD. V shed 3 bases and J shed 6 bases, with 17 bases lying between them. The CDR3 protein is CATSDPRGAITEQYF. For the CDR3, the DNA is TGTGCCACCAGTGATCCCAGGGGGGCGATCACCGAGCAGTACTTC.

This clonotype was counted ten times or more. This chain uses TRBV6-1 with TRBJ2-3, with 10 bases that match TRBD2. The CDR3 spans 18 residues. Per the germline V gene, CDR1 is MNHNS and CDR2 is SASEGT. Trimming cost V 6 bases and J 2 bases; bases outside gene matches: 14. CDR3 in amino acids: CASSFESGRGRVTDTQYF. CDR3 bases: TGTGCCAGCAGCTTCGAGAGCGGGAGGGGTCGAGTCACAGATACGCAGTATTTT.

There are many counts of this clonotype. The chain is built from TRBV20-1 and TRBJ2-7, with 8 bases identical to TRBD1. CDR1 is DFQATT and CDR2 is SNEGSKA in the germline V gene (reference sequence). The CDR3 loop spans 11 amino acids. Trimming cost V 6 bases and J 4 bases; bases outside gene matches: 2. The DNA for the CDR3 is TGCAGTGCACACAGGGGGTACGAGCAGTACTTC. Its translation: CSAHRGYEQYF.